This TCR beta chain came from a study of cytomegalovirus exposure and HLA in healthy donors. Germline assignment: CDR1 MNHNY and CDR2 SVGAGI (reference sequence). CDR3 length: 14 amino acids. The germline V and J ends were trimmed by 6 bases and 0 bases, with 8 bases remaining between them. Overall study findings and caveats: With later analysis, a missense DCLRE1C variant became linked to TCR beta V- and J-gene trimming. Cytomegalovirus status, reportedly, was diagnosed with high specificity and sensitivity by the classifier. Later on, an analysis found that several of the most significant clusters appeared to be linked to common viral pathogens, which included parvovirus B19.

A remark on this clone: The antigen is undetermined.

The PCR used 60 Vbeta and 13 Jbeta primers. Repertoires were generated with immunoSEQ multiplex PCR, while TCRdb's copy carries only in-frame clones and drops some. The sample yields some 220,000 clones, around four fifths seen once. Material for sequencing was PBMCs. This clonotype was sampled from a boy under 18 in good health and CMV-seronegative. The chain is built from TRBV6-6 and TRBJ2-2; no definite D call. CDR3 DNA sequence: TGTGCCAGCAGACTCGCTTCGAACACCGGGGAGCTGTTTTTT. Translated: CASRLASNTGELFF.